The 6 T cell receptor beta chains in this list originate from one sample, sequenced in a study of blood T cell repertoires in COVID-19. Profiling relied on immunoSEQ multiplex PCR, and the TCRdb table lists in-frame clones only, not all of them. The sample includes under 250,000 clones, around nine tenths of them seen just once. The sequenced sample consisted of peripheral blood. These receptors originate from a woman aged 55-69 years with acute or convalescent COVID-19.

This rearrangement joins TRBV19 to TRBJ1-5, with D unresolved. CDR1 is LNHDA, CDR2 SQIVND, per germline (reference sequence). V shed 7 bases and J shed 0 bases, with 16 bases lying between them. The CDR3 loop spans 16 amino acids. The CDR3 coding sequence is TGTGCCAGTAACCCCGGCGGGGTCTATAGCAATCAGCCCCAGCATTTT. Protein: CASNPGGVYSNQPQHF.

This clone has more than one count but fewer than ten. J is TRBJ1-6 and V is TRBV19; TRBD1 aligns across 8 bases. V gave up 6 bases and J gave up 7 bases; unmatched junction bases: 5. Looked up from germline, CDR1 is LNHDA and CDR2 is SQIVND (reference sequence). CDR3 length equals 14 residues. Here the CDR3 DNA reads TGTGCCAGTAGCATCCAGGGGGCCAATTCACCCCTCCACTTT. It encodes CASSIQGANSPLHF.

This chain connects TRBV6-5 to TRBJ1-2; TRBD1 agrees at 8 bases. Germline CDR1 is MNHEY and CDR2 is SVGAGI. The CDR3 length is 15 residues. V was clipped by 7 bases and J by 1 base; unmatched bases: 8. The CDR3 nucleotides read TGTGCCAGCACCGACCGGGACAGGCTTAACTATGGCTACACCTTC. Translation: CASTDRDRLNYGYTF.

The rearrangement links TRBV5-1 to TRBJ2-7; the match to TRBD1 covers 8 bases. Germline CDR1 SGHRS, CDR2 YFSETQ. The CDR3 is 14 amino acids. Germline trimming cut 3 bases from V and 4 bases from J; bases unmatched to any gene: 6. DNA of the CDR3: TGCGCCAGCAGCTGGGTGACAGGGGAGTACGAGCAGTACTTC. It encodes CASSWVTGEYEQYF.

CDR3 bases: TGTGCCAGCTCATCGGGACAGGGGAACGAAAAACTGTTTTTT. Translating gives CASSSGQGNEKLFF. This chain connects TRBV18 to TRBJ1-4, with 10 bases identical to TRBD1. The V gene end was trimmed by 5 bases and the J gene end by 8 bases; junction bases not matched to a gene: 5. The germline V gene has CDR1 KGHSH and CDR2 LQKENI. The CDR3 consists of 14 residues.

The V gene is TRBV5-6, the J gene TRBJ1-6; D remains ambiguous. This CDR3 comprises 16 residues. Trimming pared 0 bases from V and 0 bases from J, leaving 7 bases between. Germline assignment: CDR1 SGHDT and CDR2 YYEEEE. The CDR3: CASSLGMSSYNSPLHF. CDR3 nucleotides: TGTGCCAGCAGCTTGGGTATGAGCTCCTATAATTCACCCCTCCACTTT.